This entry features one TCR beta chain sequence. The specificity of this receptor is unknown. No base quality values were provided; no much bigger clone lies one nucleotide off. Healthy HIV-negative adults with no recently reported acute infections or vaccinations were included as donors. Every donor was a Caucasian adult residing in Nashville, Tennessee, USA. In the unsorted samples, approximately 85 million PBMCs were counted, and genomic DNA was extracted using the QIAamp DNA Blood Mini kit. Blood was collected by leukapheresis, and PBMCs were isolated by Ficoll-Histopaque density gradient centrifugation and then cryopreserved in liquid nitrogen vapor phase. These data come from a study of shared clonotypes between healthy human individuals (dated by TCRdb to the early 2020s). Regarding the complete study: The cohort comprised a couple of women and three men aged 18 to 49 years. Different laboratories and diverse techniques were used to prepare libraries and sequence TCR repertoires, to increase sequencing depth and limit assay-specific biases. Per donor, leukapheresis produced somewhere between about 0.85 and 9.5 billion PBMCs. To estimate repertoire size and how much clonotype sharing occurs between individuals, the study deeply sequenced the blood TCR repertoires of several healthy adults.

What the study reported, not specific to this receptor: The small number of donors limited the genetic and exposure-history diversity represented. Sampling was limited to blood, and TCR repertoires in tissue likely differ from TCR repertoires in blood. Pairwise subsampling indicated that sequencing depth was expected to affect the degree of clonotype sharing among donors.

CDR1 and CDR2 (SEHNR, FQNEAQ) derive from the germline V gene (reference sequence). Deletion took 2 bases off V and 4 bases off J, with a span of 14 bases between the germline ends. From cysteine to phenylalanine, the CDR3 is 16 amino acids long. Left in the record is the CDR3 DNA by itself, 48 bases read in frame from the first base. TCR CDR3 regions were amplified from genomic DNA by multiplex PCR using the deep immunoSEQ assay. Extracted genomic DNA from each cell subset was spread evenly across all wells of several immunoSEQ 96-well plates, with each plate serving as a replicate. Each replicate PCR for unsorted PBMC received approximately 300 ng genomic DNA, equal to about 30,000 T cell genomes. Genomic DNA from unsorted PBMC was sequenced over ten immunoSEQ deep assay plates. Purified libraries were measured with a Qubit 3.0 fluorometer, size-checked on a Bioanalyzer 2100, and measured again with the KAPA Library Quantification kit. A separate single-read 150-cycle Illumina NextSeq 550 flow cell was used to sequence each immunoSEQ 96-well plate. As for the original processing: Because only junctional sequences without quality scores were contained in the immunoSEQ output, filtering matching that applied to full-length reads could not be performed. Sequences were annotated with PyIR, a Python wrapper for IgBLAST v1.9, and V/J genes and CDR3 were assigned using IMGT germline references. Any read was removed if the V/J assignment was weak (E-value above 1e-6), the CDR3 was missing, or the read contained stop codons, out-of-frame junctions, or ambiguous translated residues. V3J clonotypes were defined as sequences sharing an identical inferred V gene, J gene, and CDR3 amino acid sequence. To compute the percentage overlap between repertoires, the number of shared unique clonotypes was divided by the size of the smaller repertoire. Three approaches were used to assess repertoire richness: RTK rarefaction, the Chao1 estimator, and Recon v2.1 estimates of unobserved clonotypes. Entries here come from immuneACCESS through TCRdb and include only in-frame sequences with V and J called. Some clones fail to appear in such tables; in the studies checked, an unresolved V gene covers under half of the shortfall, and the cause of the remainder is unknown. The DNA gave D and trimming, while V, J and clone size come from that table. In all, the sample holds fewer than 600,000 clones, and 79% of those were seen once. Of the sample, over 10% falls within the top ten clones.

Sequencing was done on a sample of PBMCs. The TCR comes from a woman aged 40 to 50 in good health. Some clones in this sample may be carry-over from other donors' samples. Recombination linked TRBV7-9 to TRBJ2-2, and the D gene may be TRBD1, 6 bases matching. The DNA sequence is as follows: TGTGCCAGCAGCTTAAAGGCGACAGGAGGCACCGGGGAGCTGTTTTTT. Its translation reads: CASSLKATGGTGELFF. This CDR3, with the reference TRBV7-9 and TRBJ2-2 proteins standing in past its ends, gives the full variable domain DTGVSQNPRHKITKRGQNVTFRCDPISEHNRLYWYRQTLGQGPEFLTYFQNEAQLEKSRLLSDRFSAERPKGSFSTLEIQRTEQGDSAMYLCASSLKATGGTGELFFGEGSRLTVL.